Listed below are T cell receptor beta chains from one sample, sequenced in a study of beta chain features in type 1 diabetes. Sequencing was performed with immunoSEQ multiplex PCR; in TCRdb, only in-frame clones are kept and a portion is missing. In the table there are some 150,000 clones, around 51% of which are singletons. Sequencing was performed on Tregs from blood. Receptors were obtained from a man younger than 35 in good health. Both conserved end residues are part of each CDR3. Each record gives: J gene, V gene, clone size, D gene, CDR3 protein, CDR3 DNA. The D gene is left open where the match is weak. Only part of the rows carry a size: once, few, many, or a class if the clone is expanded.

J gene: TRBJ2-1
V gene: TRBV11-1
clone size: .
D gene: .
CDR3 protein: CASSLVGDNEQFF
CDR3 DNA: TGTGCCAGCAGCTTAGTCGGGGACAATGAGCAGTTCTTC

J gene: TRBJ2-1
V gene: TRBV10-3
clone size: .
D gene: TRBD2
CDR3 protein: CATSPSSGVRSYNEQFF
CDR3 DNA: TGTGCCACCTCACCTTCTAGCGGGGTCCGGTCCTACAATGAGCAGTTCTTC

J gene: TRBJ1-1
V gene: TRBV28
clone size: .
D gene: TRBD1
CDR3 protein: CASSFPTQGARTEAFF
CDR3 DNA: TGTGCCAGCAGTTTCCCGACACAGGGGGCGCGGACTGAAGCTTTCTTT

J gene: TRBJ2-5
V gene: TRBV6-1
clone size: .
D gene: TRBD2
CDR3 protein: CASAFSGGSRETQYF
CDR3 DNA: TGTGCCAGCGCCTTCTCCGGCGGGAGCCGAGAGACCCAGTACTTC

J gene: TRBJ2-1
V gene: TRBV5-1
clone size: few
D gene: TRBD2
CDR3 protein: CASSSSGRAYNEQFF
CDR3 DNA: TGCGCCAGCAGCTCTAGCGGGAGAGCCTACAATGAGCAGTTCTTC

J gene: TRBJ2-7
V gene: TRBV7-9
clone size: few
D gene: .
CDR3 protein: CASSIRGSGYEQYF
CDR3 DNA: TGTGCCAGCAGCATTCGCGGTTCGGGCTACGAGCAGTACTTC

J gene: TRBJ2-5
V gene: TRBV7-2
clone size: .
D gene: TRBD2
CDR3 protein: CASSLVGTSGGETQYF
CDR3 DNA: TGTGCCAGCAGCTTAGTAGGGACTAGCGGGGGAGAGACCCAGTACTTC

J gene: TRBJ2-3
V gene: TRBV11-2
clone size: few
D gene: .
CDR3 protein: CASSLGVFGRDTQYF
CDR3 DNA: TGTGCCAGCAGCTTAGGAGTATTCGGCAGGGATACGCAGTATTTT

J gene: TRBJ2-1
V gene: TRBV15
clone size: .
D gene: TRBD1
CDR3 protein: CATSRDLRGQGAFF
CDR3 DNA: TGTGCCACCAGCAGAGATTTACGAGGACAGGGGGCGTTCTTC

J gene: TRBJ2-1
V gene: TRBV4-2
clone size: .
D gene: TRBD2
CDR3 protein: CASSQSGSVDNEQFF
CDR3 DNA: TGTGCCAGCAGCCAAAGCGGGAGTGTCGACAATGAGCAGTTCTTC

J gene: TRBJ2-7
V gene: TRBV5-1
clone size: .
D gene: TRBD1
CDR3 protein: CASSGTGEQYF
CDR3 DNA: TGCGCCAGCAGCGGGACAGGAGAGCAGTACTTC

J gene: TRBJ2-7
V gene: TRBV7-2
clone size: .
D gene: .
CDR3 protein: CASSLDRGIYEQYF
CDR3 DNA: TGTGCCAGCAGCTTAGACCGGGGAATCTACGAGCAGTACTTC

J gene: TRBJ2-7
V gene: TRBV7-2
clone size: .
D gene: .
CDR3 protein: CASSLGPSSYEQYF
CDR3 DNA: TGTGCCAGCAGCTTAGGCCCGAGCTCCTACGAGCAGTACTTC

J gene: TRBJ2-1
V gene: TRBV6-6
clone size: .
D gene: .
CDR3 protein: CASSQTNNEQFF
CDR3 DNA: TGTGCCAGCAGTCAGACAAACAATGAGCAGTTCTTC

J gene: TRBJ2-7
V gene: TRBV7-9
clone size: .
D gene: .
CDR3 protein: CASSLRYEQYF
CDR3 DNA: TGTGCCAGCAGCTTACGGTACGAGCAGTACTTC

J gene: TRBJ2-7
V gene: TRBV7-2
clone size: few
D gene: .
CDR3 protein: CASSLAGADRYEQYF
CDR3 DNA: TGTGCCAGCAGCTTAGCAGGGGCGGACCGCTACGAGCAGTACTTC

J gene: TRBJ2-7
V gene: TRBV10-3
clone size: .
D gene: TRBD1
CDR3 protein: CAISVSGTGAYEQYF
CDR3 DNA: TGTGCCATCAGTGTATCCGGGACAGGAGCCTACGAGCAGTACTTC

J gene: TRBJ2-2
V gene: TRBV5-1
clone size: .
D gene: TRBD2
CDR3 protein: CASSFPGLAGVPGELFF
CDR3 DNA: TGCGCCAGCAGCTTCCCGGGACTAGCGGGAGTACCCGGGGAGCTGTTTTTT

J gene: TRBJ2-7
V gene: TRBV7-2
clone size: few
D gene: TRBD2
CDR3 protein: CASSGKAGPYEQYF
CDR3 DNA: TGTGCCAGCAGCGGGAAAGCGGGGCCCTACGAGCAGTACTTC

J gene: TRBJ1-6
V gene: TRBV7-9
clone size: .
D gene: .
CDR3 protein: CASSLVNSPLHF
CDR3 DNA: TGTGCCAGCAGCTTAGTAAATTCACCCCTCCACTTT

J gene: TRBJ2-3
V gene: TRBV5-1
clone size: .
D gene: .
CDR3 protein: CASSLGRLETNTQYF
CDR3 DNA: TGCGCCAGCTCCCTAGGTCGACTAGAGACTAATACGCAGTATTTT

J gene: TRBJ1-5
V gene: TRBV6-1
clone size: .
D gene: .
CDR3 protein: CASSGRRDLEPQHF
CDR3 DNA: TGTGCCAGCAGTGGGAGGAGGGACCTGGAGCCCCAGCATTTT

J gene: TRBJ2-1
V gene: TRBV7-8
clone size: .
D gene: .
CDR3 protein: CASSLGVDNEQFF
CDR3 DNA: TGTGCCAGCAGCTTAGGCGTAGACAATGAGCAGTTCTTC

J gene: TRBJ2-3
V gene: TRBV5-1
clone size: few
D gene: TRBD1
CDR3 protein: CASSYRGQITDTQYF
CDR3 DNA: TGCGCCAGCAGCTACAGGGGACAGATCACAGATACGCAGTATTTT